What follows are 18 T cell receptor beta chains derived from one specimen sequenced in a study of response to subunit inactivated influenza vaccine. TCRdb reanalysed the RT-PCR reads using MiXCR and keeps one entry per CDR3 protein. The data hold fewer than 750,000 distinct CDR3 sequences, with around 15% observed a single time. Sample: PBMCs from blood, taken roughly 12 days after vaccination. Receptor source: a man aged 50-60 years who received an inactivated influenza vaccine.

This clonotype was observed a handful of times. The gene calls are TRBV4-3 and TRBJ2-1; D not certain. Trimming pared 5 bases from V and 5 bases from J, leaving 10 bases between. This CDR3 is built from 13 residues. Germline CDR1 reads LGHNA; CDR2 reads YSLEER. The CDR3 is CASSLHRDNEQFF. As DNA, the CDR3 is TGCGCCAGCAGCTTACACCGGGACAATGAGCAGTTCTTC.

This clonotype has more than one count but fewer than ten. The chain combines TRBV7-3 with TRBJ1-3; 9 bases align to TRBD1. Germline CDR1 and CDR2: SGHTA and FQGTGA. With 4 bases clipped from V and 4 bases from J, the junction kept 5 bases outside the gene matches. CDR3 size: 15 residues. CDR3: CASSSTGGRGNTIYF. CDR3 nucleotides: TGTGCCAGCAGCTCAACAGGGGGCAGGGGAAACACCATATATTTT.

This clonotype was detected a few times. The chain recombines TRBV18 with TRBJ2-5, with D possibly matching TRBD2 (5 bases). V was trimmed by 7 bases and J by 4 bases, leaving 13 bases between them. The CDR3 covers 13 residues. Germline V CDR1 and CDR2: KGHSH, LQKENI. CDR3 in amino acids: CASCRRSGETQYF. CDR3 DNA sequence: TGTGCCAGCTGTCGACGGAGCGGAGAGACCCAGTACTTC.

CDR3 in amino acids: CSVPRNYGYTF. DNA of the CDR3: TGCAGTGTACCCAGAAACTATGGCTACACCTTC. The rearrangement uses TRBV20-1 and TRBJ1-2; D remains unclear. This CDR3 has 11 residues. Trimming took 7 bases from V and 2 from J, leaving 8 bases between them. The germline V gene has CDR1 DFQATT and CDR2 SNEGSKA (reference sequence).

The sample holds a few counts of this clonotype. The chain recombines TRBV28 with TRBJ2-1; D gene uncertain. This CDR3 has 11 amino acids. The germline gives CDR1 MDHEN, CDR2 SYDVKM. The ends were cut back, 4 bases at V and 10 bases at J, with 8 bases in the middle. The CDR3 region has the DNA TGTGCCAGCAGTTCGGACCCGGAGCAGTTCTTC. This sequence encodes CASSSDPEQFF.

V and J are TRBV7-9 and TRBJ2-1; 9 nucleotides agree with TRBD1. Germline loops: CDR1 SEHNR, CDR2 FQNEAQ (reference sequence). This CDR3 contains 16 residues. Germline trimming cut 6 bases from V and 0 bases from J; bases unmatched to any gene: 6. CDR3 loop: CASRPGTGSSYNEQFF. CDR3 DNA sequence: TGTGCCAGCAGACCCGGGACAGGGAGCTCCTACAATGAGCAGTTCTTC.

This chain links TRBV12-3 or TRBV12-4 with TRBJ1-5; D gene uncertain. The CDR3 consists of 12 residues. Trimming took 3 bases from V and 9 from J, leaving 9 bases between them. In DNA form, the CDR3 reads TGTGCCAGCAGTTTGTACGACCGGCCCCAGCATTTT. Translating it yields CASSLYDRPQHF.

Ten or more counts support this clonotype. The chain uses TRBV6-5 and TRBJ2-2; 12 bases match TRBD2. CDR3 length equals 18 residues. Per germline, CDR1 MNHEY and CDR2 SVGAGI. The V segment lost 0 bases and the J segment 7 bases; nucleotides outside the gene matches: 9. The CDR3 reads CASSYSSTSGSVHGELFF. CDR3 nucleotides: TGTGCCAGCAGTTACTCGTCGACTAGCGGGAGTGTACACGGGGAGCTGTTTTTT.

This clonotype appeared many times. The chain combines TRBV7-2 with TRBJ2-7, with TRBD2 identical over 13 bases. J lost 7 bases, V lost 2 bases, and 8 bases had no gene match. CDR1 and CDR2 (germline): SGHTA, FQGNSA. The CDR3 length is 16 residues. CDR3 nucleotides: TGTGCCAGCAGCTTACTAGGACTAGCGGGAGTAGGTGAGCAGTACTTC. This sequence encodes CASSLLGLAGVGEQYF.

The V call is TRBV20-1, the J call TRBJ1-4, with D perhaps TRBD1 (5 bases). The CDR3 is 15 residues long. Germline CDR1 reads DFQATT; CDR2 reads SNEGSKA (reference sequence). V shed 1 base and J shed 0 bases, with 9 bases lying between them. CDR3 amino acids: CSARVTGATNEKLFF. CDR3 nucleotide sequence: TGCAGTGCTAGAGTTACGGGGGCAACTAATGAAAAACTGTTTTTT.

This chain joins TRBV28 and TRBJ1-5; D might be TRBD1 (5 bases). The V gene lost 6 bases and the J gene lost 0 bases, with 15 bases spanning the gap. CDR3 length: 16 amino acids. Germline CDR1 reads MDHEN; CDR2 reads SYDVKM. Here the CDR3 reads CASRGDGQSSNQPQHF. The CDR3 DNA follows: TGTGCCAGCAGGGGGGACGGGCAGTCTAGCAATCAGCCCCAGCATTTT.

The chain couples TRBV6-5 to TRBJ2-7; 10 nucleotides agree with TRBD2. The germline gives CDR1 MNHEY, CDR2 SVGAGI. V shed 4 bases and J 3 bases; nucleotides not matched to a gene: 0. The CDR3 covers 13 residues. The CDR3 coding sequence is TGTGCCAGCAGTTGGACTAGCGGCTACGAGCAGTACTTC. Protein: CASSWTSGYEQYF.

V and J are TRBV5-1 and TRBJ1-6; possibly TRBD1 for D (6 bases). Germline V lookup: CDR1 SGHRS, CDR2 YFSETQ. CDR3 length equals 16 residues. The V gene lost 2 bases and the J gene lost 7 bases, with 16 bases spanning the gap. The CDR3 DNA reads TGCGCCAGCAGCTTAACTCCGGGACAAAGAAATTCACCCCTCCACTTT. Protein product: CASSLTPGQRNSPLHF.

This clonotype was detected ten times or more. This chain connects TRBV29-1 to TRBJ2-1, with 8 bases aligning to TRBD1. The junction had 4 bases not matched to a gene; V was cut back by 2 bases and J by 7 bases. This CDR3 has 13 amino acids. Germline-derived CDR1 and CDR2 are SQVTM and ANQGSEA. The DNA of the CDR3 is TGCAGCGTTGAACAGGGGGCGGGTAATGAGCAGTTCTTC. Amino acid sequence: CSVEQGAGNEQFF.

The chain carries TRBV14 and TRBJ2-7; 7 nucleotides line up with TRBD1. CDR1 and CDR2 (germline): SGHDN, FVKESK. V shed 6 bases and J 2 bases; nucleotides not matched to a gene: 10. The CDR3 contains 15 residues. In DNA, the CDR3 is TGTGCCAGCAGTCTTACGGGACAGTCTCCCTACGAGCAGTACTTC. This codes for CASSLTGQSPYEQYF.

This chain connects TRBV5-1 to TRBJ1-6; 7 nucleotides line up with TRBD1. CDR3 length equals 15 residues. V lost 1 base, J lost 7 bases, and 5 bases stayed unmatched. Germline assignment: CDR1 SGHRS and CDR2 YFSETQ. The chain's CDR3 is CASSLNGQANSPLHF. CDR3 sequence (DNA): TGCGCCAGCAGCTTGAACGGACAGGCCAATTCACCCCTCCACTTT.

The chain combines TRBV5-1 with TRBJ1-1; D uncertain. The V end lost 7 bases, the J end lost 0 bases, and 10 bases lay between the germline ends. The CDR3 runs to 13 residues. CDR1 is SGHRS, CDR2 YFSETQ, per germline. The CDR3 loop reads CASGRAVNTEAFF. CDR3 in DNA: TGCGCCAGCGGGCGAGCCGTGAACACTGAAGCTTTCTTT.

The chain carries TRBV10-3 and TRBJ2-1; the D is unclear. Germline V CDR1 and CDR2: ENHRY, SYGVKD. The CDR3 is 12 amino acids. V lost 3 bases, J lost 9 bases, and 9 bases lay in between. The CDR3 coding sequence is TGTGCCATCAGTGAAGGTTCCACTGAGCAGTTCTTC. Its translation is CAISEGSTEQFF.